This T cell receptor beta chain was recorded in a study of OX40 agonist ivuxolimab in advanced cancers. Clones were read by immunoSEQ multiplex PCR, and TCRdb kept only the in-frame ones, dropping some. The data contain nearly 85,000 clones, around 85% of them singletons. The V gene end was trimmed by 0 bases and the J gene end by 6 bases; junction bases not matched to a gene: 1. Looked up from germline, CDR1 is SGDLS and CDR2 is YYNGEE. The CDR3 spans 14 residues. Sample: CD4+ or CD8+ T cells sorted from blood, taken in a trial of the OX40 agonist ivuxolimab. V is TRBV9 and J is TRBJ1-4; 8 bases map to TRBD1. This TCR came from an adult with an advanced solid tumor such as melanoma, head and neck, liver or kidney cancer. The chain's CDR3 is CASSVGTGYEKLFF. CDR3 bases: TGTGCCAGCAGCGTAGGGACAGGGTATGAAAAACTGTTTTTT.